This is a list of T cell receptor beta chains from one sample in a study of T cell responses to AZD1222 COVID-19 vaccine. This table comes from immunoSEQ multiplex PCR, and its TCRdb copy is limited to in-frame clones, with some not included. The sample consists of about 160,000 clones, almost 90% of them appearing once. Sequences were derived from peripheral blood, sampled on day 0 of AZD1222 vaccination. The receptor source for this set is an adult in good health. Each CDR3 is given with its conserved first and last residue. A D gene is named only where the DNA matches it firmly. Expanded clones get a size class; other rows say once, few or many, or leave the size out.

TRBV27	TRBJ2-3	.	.	CASSTLKQGTDTQYF	TGTGCCAGCAGTACCCTAAAGCAGGGAACAGATACGCAGTATTTT
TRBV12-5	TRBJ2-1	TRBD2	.	CASGFNSLAVSYNEQFF	TGTGCTAGTGGTTTCAATTCCCTAGCGGTCTCCTACAATGAGCAGTTCTTC
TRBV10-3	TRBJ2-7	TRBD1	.	CAISESVGGIPYEQYF	TGTGCCATCAGTGAGTCGGTAGGGGGCATCCCCTACGAGCAGTACTTC
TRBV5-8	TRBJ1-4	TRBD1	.	CASSPGGAGNEKLFF	TGTGCCAGCAGCCCAGGGGGGGCAGGGAATGAAAAACTGTTTTTT
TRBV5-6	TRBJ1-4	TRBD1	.	CASSSLDRAANEKLFF	TGTGCCAGCAGCTCCTTAGACAGGGCTGCTAATGAAAAACTGTTTTTT
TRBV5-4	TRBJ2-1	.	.	CASQVPSGNEQFF	TGTGCCAGCCAGGTCCCGAGTGGGAATGAGCAGTTCTTC
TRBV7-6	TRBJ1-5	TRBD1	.	CASSLGDRGTQPQHF	TGTGCCAGCAGCTTGGGGGACAGGGGGACTCAGCCCCAGCATTTT
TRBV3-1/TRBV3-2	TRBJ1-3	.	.	CASSQDPGHYGNTIYF	TGTGCCAGCAGCCAAGATCCGGGTCATTATGGGAACACCATATATTTT
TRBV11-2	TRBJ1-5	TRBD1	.	CASSLGETGGYNQPQHF	TGTGCCAGCAGCTTAGGTGAGACAGGGGGGTACAATCAGCCCCAGCATTTT
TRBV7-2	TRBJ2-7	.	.	CASSLRGGQGYEQYF	TGTGCCAGCAGCTTAAGAGGGGGGCAGGGCTACGAGCAGTACTTC
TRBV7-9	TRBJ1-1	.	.	CASSLVSTEAFF	TGTGCCAGCAGCTTAGTATCCACTGAAGCTTTCTTT
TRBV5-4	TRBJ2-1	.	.	CASSIDSEQFF	TGTGCCAGCAGCATAGACAGTGAGCAGTTCTTC
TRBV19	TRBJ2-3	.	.	CASGYGADTQYF	TGTGCCAGTGGCTATGGGGCAGATACGCAGTATTTT
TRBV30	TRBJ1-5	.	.	CAWGADSNQPQHF	TGTGCCTGGGGGGCCGATAGCAATCAGCCCCAACATTTT
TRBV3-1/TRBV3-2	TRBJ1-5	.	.	CASSQGQVRWGPQHF	TGTGCCAGCAGCCAAGGACAGGTCCGATGGGGGCCCCAGCATTTT
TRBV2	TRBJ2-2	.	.	CASSVIMNTGELFF	TGTGCCAGCAGTGTAATCATGAACACCGGGGAGCTGTTTTTT
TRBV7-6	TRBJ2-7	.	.	CASSLDYGEQYF	TGTGCCAGCAGCTTAGATTACGGGGAGCAGTACTTC
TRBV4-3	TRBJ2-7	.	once	CASSPDNKPWTEQYF	TGCGCCAGCAGCCCCGACAACAAGCCATGGACCGAGCAGTACTTC
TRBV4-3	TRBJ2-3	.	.	CASSQVGDSTDTQYF	TGCGCCAGCAGCCAGGTTGGAGACAGCACAGATACGCAGTATTTT
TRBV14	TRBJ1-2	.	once	CASRPRGSSLYGYTF	TGTGCCAGCAGACCAAGAGGCAGCAGTCTTTATGGCTACACCTTC
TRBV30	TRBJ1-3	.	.	CACILGDTIYF	TGTGCCTGCATACTCGGGGACACCATATATTTT
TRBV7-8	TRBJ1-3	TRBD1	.	CASSLKDRGNTIYF	TGTGCCAGCAGCCTCAAGGACAGGGGAAACACCATATATTTT
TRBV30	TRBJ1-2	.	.	CACRQAPSPVNGYTF	TGTGCCTGCCGACAGGCCCCCTCCCCGGTGAATGGCTACACCTTC
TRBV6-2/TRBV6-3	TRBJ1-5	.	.	CASSHGYGGSNQPQHF	TGTGCCAGCAGTCATGGTTATGGGGGAAGCAATCAGCCCCAGCATTTT
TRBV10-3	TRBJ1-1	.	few	CAISMVDGLNTEAFF	TGTGCCATCAGTATGGTAGACGGCCTGAACACTGAAGCTTTCTTT
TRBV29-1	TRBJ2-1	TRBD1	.	CSVHRGRYNEQFF	TGCAGCGTGCACAGGGGTCGGTACAATGAGCAGTTCTTC
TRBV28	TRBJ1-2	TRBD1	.	CASRGTGRFNYGYTF	TGTGCCAGCCGAGGGACAGGGAGATTTAACTATGGCTACACCTTC
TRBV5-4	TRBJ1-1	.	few	CASSLGGGIEAFF	TGTGCCAGCAGCTTGGGTGGGGGGATTGAAGCTTTCTTT
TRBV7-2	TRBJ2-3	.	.	CASSPGGFTDTQYF	TGTGCCAGCAGCCCTGGCGGGTTCACAGATACGCAGTATTTT
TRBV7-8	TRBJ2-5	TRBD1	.	CASSFGQGAQETQYF	TGTGCCAGCAGCTTTGGGCAGGGGGCTCAAGAGACCCAGTACTTC
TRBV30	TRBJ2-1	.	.	CAWIRYNEQFF	TGTGCCTGGATCAGGTACAATGAGCAGTTCTTC
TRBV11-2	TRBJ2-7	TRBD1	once	CASSSLNRDRGRVYEQYF	TGTGCCAGCAGCTCATTGAACCGGGACAGGGGGCGCGTCTACGAGCAGTACTTC
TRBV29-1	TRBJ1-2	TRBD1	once	CSVAGQTNYGYTF	TGCAGCGTGGCGGGACAGACTAACTATGGCTACACCTTC
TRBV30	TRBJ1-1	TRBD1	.	CAWSSPDRGWAFF	TGTGCCTGGAGTTCTCCGGACAGGGGATGGGCTTTCTTT
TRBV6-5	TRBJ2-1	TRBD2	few	CASAGGRPNEQFF	TGTGCCAGCGCTGGCGGGAGACCCAATGAGCAGTTCTTC
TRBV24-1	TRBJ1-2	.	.	CATSDLVTNGYTF	TGTGCCACCAGTGATTTGGTGACGAATGGCTACACCTTC
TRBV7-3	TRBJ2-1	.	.	CASSFGRWDEQFF	TGTGCCAGCAGCTTCGGACGATGGGATGAGCAGTTCTTC
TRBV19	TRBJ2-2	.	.	CASSIVASGTLNTGELFF	TGTGCCAGTAGTATAGTCGCCTCCGGGACACTGAACACCGGGGAGCTGTTTTTT
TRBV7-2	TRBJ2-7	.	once	CASSLGDGTYEQYF	TGTGCCAGCAGCTTAGGGGACGGAACCTACGAGCAGTACTTC
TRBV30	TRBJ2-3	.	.	CAWSGLSFRTDTQYF	TGTGCCTGGAGTGGACTATCCTTCCGCACAGATACGCAGTATTTT
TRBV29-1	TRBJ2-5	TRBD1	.	CSVPLQGQGLETQYF	TGCAGCGTTCCGCTCCAGGGACAGGGGCTGGAGACCCAGTACTTC
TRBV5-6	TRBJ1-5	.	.	CASSLAADTKPQHF	TGTGCCAGCAGCTTGGCCGCAGATACGAAGCCCCAGCATTTT
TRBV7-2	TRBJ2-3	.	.	CARREGGEVTDTQYF	TGTGCCAGAAGGGAGGGGGGGGAAGTCACAGATACGCAGTATTTT
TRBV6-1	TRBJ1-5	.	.	CASSERGGGFGNQPQHF	TGTGCCAGCAGTGAGCGTGGGGGCGGTTTTGGCAATCAGCCCCAGCATTTT
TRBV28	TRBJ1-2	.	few	CASNTGQTFYGYTF	TGTGCCAGCAATACTGGACAGACGTTCTATGGCTACACCTTC